Described below is a single TCR beta chain sequence and its context. The trim removed 5 bases at V and 4 bases at J, leaving 15 bases unmatched. This CDR3 has 16 amino acids. In germline, CDR1 is DFQATT, CDR2 SNEGSKA (reference sequence). Reverse transcription of about 0.5 to 1 ug RNA used random hexamers. Across 54 Vbeta and 13 Jbeta, immunoSEQ multiplex PCR amplified TCR beta CDR3. TCRdb independently ran MiXCR on the immunoSEQ multiplex PCR reads; one entry per CDR3 protein. The sample includes 250,000 to 300,000 distinct CDR3 sequences, about 82% of them seen just once. This sample is part of a study of CD8 T cells in Susac syndrome. Sequencing of TCR beta drew on CD8+ and CD4+ T cells from blood. It was treatment-naive patients with stable or active relapsing-remitting disease who made up the multiple sclerosis controls. TEMRA cells were FACS-enriched and CD8+ and CD4+ T cells negatively isolated.

This clonotype originated in a human donor with multiple sclerosis. The chain is built from TRBV20-1 and TRBJ2-5, with 8 bases identical to TRBD2. The sequenced sample was CD8+ T cells from PBMCs. In DNA form, the CDR3 reads TGCAGTGCTCGCTTCAGCGGGAGAGCGCGGGGAGAGACCCAGTACTTC. Its translation: CSARFSGRARGETQYF.